Each of the 29 T cell receptor beta chains below was sequenced from the same sample in a study of blood T cell repertoires in COVID-19. The protocol was immunoSEQ multiplex PCR, while the TCRdb copy is restricted to in-frame clones and leaves out a portion. The sample includes about 170,000 clones, approximately 84% of them seen just once. The sequencing sample was made of peripheral blood. Receptors originate from a woman at least 80 years old with COVID-19, enrolled during active disease.

As concerns this clone: In the same sample, other DNA sequences code for this CDR3. The chain is built from TRBV18 and TRBJ2-5, with 9 bases that match TRBD1. V lost 3 bases to trimming and J lost 5 bases; unmatched junction nucleotides: 4. The CDR3 spans 14 residues. CDR1 and CDR2 (germline): KGHSH, LQKENI. CDR3 sequence reads: CASSPDRGRETQYF. Here the CDR3 DNA reads TGTGCCAGCTCACCGGACAGGGGACGGGAGACCCAGTACTTC.

The table lists this clone with a count of one. J is TRBJ2-7 and V is TRBV18, with 7 bases identical to TRBD1. The CDR3 is made up of 14 amino acids. Germline-derived CDR1 and CDR2 are KGHSH and LQKENI. V dropped 6 bases and J dropped 1; count of bases not matched to a gene: 6. Written as DNA, the CDR3 is TGTGCCAGCTCTCGCGACAGGGCATCCTACGAGCAGTACTTC. Its protein product is CASSRDRASYEQYF.

The rearrangement joins TRBV28 to TRBJ2-3; D gene ambiguous. The CDR3 is made up of 13 amino acids. Germline V gene sequence: CDR1 MDHEN, CDR2 SYDVKM. The germline V and J ends were trimmed by 10 bases and 1 base, with 12 bases remaining between them. In DNA form, the CDR3 reads TGTGCCACCTCACCTAGTGGCACAGATACGCAGTATTTT. Its protein is CATSPSGTDTQYF.

The chain has TRBV10-3 and TRBJ1-1, with D unresolved. Germline assignment: CDR1 ENHRY and CDR2 SYGVKD. Deletions cut 6 bases from V and 2 bases from J, with 16 bases between. CDR3 size: 15 residues. CDR3 protein: CAIRAGRDGNTEAFF. In DNA form, the CDR3 reads TGTGCCATCAGGGCGGGAAGGGATGGTAACACTGAAGCTTTCTTT.

The chain uses TRBV2 and TRBJ1-1; D is undetermined. The CDR3 covers 15 residues. The germline gives CDR1 SNHLY, CDR2 FYNNEI. Trimming cost V 7 bases and J 0 bases, with 15 bases left between them. This CDR3 is CASIREIGMNTEAFF. The CDR3 nucleotides are TGTGCCAGCATCCGGGAAATAGGAATGAACACTGAAGCTTTCTTT.

This clone came up once. V is TRBV6-5 and J is TRBJ1-3; D unclear. The CDR3 length is 13 residues. V was cut by 7 bases and J by 4 bases, with 11 bases left in between. Per the germline V gene, CDR1 is MNHEY and CDR2 is SVGAGI. CDR3 DNA: TGTGCCAGCACCGAAGATACAGGAAACACCATATATTTT. It is translated as CASTEDTGNTIYF.

This chain joins TRBV6-6 and TRBJ1-1; no clear D gene. Looked up from germline, CDR1 is MNHNY and CDR2 is SVGAGI (reference sequence). This CDR3 has 16 residues. V lost 2 bases and J lost 2, with 15 bases in between. CDR3 nucleotides: TGTGCCAGCAGTTACCCCCGTGACGGGGTAAACACTGAAGCTTTCTTT. It encodes CASSYPRDGVNTEAFF.

The V gene is TRBV5-8, the J gene TRBJ2-3; 10 nucleotides align to TRBD2. With V trimmed by 0 bases and J by 5 bases, 6 bases remained unmatched. This CDR3 spans 16 amino acids. Germline assignment: CDR1 SGHTS and CDR2 YDEGEE. CDR3 protein: CASSLGLAGAIDTQYF. CDR3 sequence (DNA): TGTGCCAGCAGCTTGGGGCTAGCGGGAGCAATAGATACGCAGTATTTT. Based on the CDR3 plus reference TRBV5-8 and TRBJ2-3, the full variable domain is EAGVTQSPTHLIKTRGQQATLRCSPISGHTSVYWYQQALGLGLQFLLWYDEGEERNRGNFPPRFSGRQFPNYSSELNVNALELEDSALYLCASSLGLAGAIDTQYFGPGTRLTVL.

The V call is TRBV27, the J call TRBJ2-6; 8 nucleotides agree with TRBD2. CDR1 is MNHEY and CDR2 is SMNVEV in the germline V gene (reference sequence). The CDR3 totals 18 residues. V dropped 4 bases and J dropped 1; count of bases not matched to a gene: 9. The CDR3 DNA reads TGTGCCAGCAGTTCGCCCCTAAGCGGGGGATCTGGGGCCAACGTCCTGACTTTC. It encodes CASSSPLSGGSGANVLTF.

The count of this clone is one. The chain couples TRBV5-1 to TRBJ2-7, with 11 nucleotides matching TRBD2. This CDR3 has 16 residues. CDR1 is SGHRS, CDR2 YFSETQ, per germline. J was trimmed by 1 base and V by 0 bases; bases with no gene match: 3. This chain's CDR3 is CASSLGGTSGSYEQYF. The CDR3 DNA reads TGCGCCAGCAGCTTGGGTGGGACTAGCGGTTCCTACGAGCAGTACTTC.

This chain joins TRBV10-3 and TRBJ2-2; a possible D gene is TRBD1 (5 bases). V lost 3 bases and J 6 bases, leaving 17 bases between the germline ends. The germline V gene has CDR1 ENHRY and CDR2 SYGVKD. The CDR3 sequence is 16 residues long. The CDR3 coding sequence is TGTGCCATCAGTGATGGACACGGGTATGGCGCCGGGGAGCTGTTTTTT. Translating gives CAISDGHGYGAGELFF.

The rearrangement joins TRBV6-4 to TRBJ1-6; possibly TRBD1 for D (5 bases). This CDR3 comprises 19 residues. In germline, CDR1 is MRHNA, CDR2 SNTAGT. The V end lost 2 bases, the J end lost 5 bases, and 22 bases lay between the germline ends. The CDR3 spells CASSDRGPPFISHNSPLHF. The CDR3 DNA sequence: TGTGCCAGCAGTGACAGGGGCCCTCCGTTTATATCGCATAATTCACCCCTCCACTTT.

CDR3 DNA sequence: TGCGCCAGCAGCCAAGTCGGACAGGGGGCAGGTTATGGCTACACCTTC. Translation: CASSQVGQGAGYGYTF. This chain links TRBV4-3 with TRBJ1-2; TRBD1 matches 11 bases. From germline, CDR1 is LGHNA and CDR2 YSLEER. The CDR3 is 16 residues long. Germline trimming cut 1 base from V and 5 bases from J; bases unmatched to any gene: 6.

The rearrangement links TRBV2 to TRBJ1-5, with D uncertain. The length of the CDR3 is 13 residues. V dropped 2 bases and J dropped 7 bases, with 9 bases sitting between them. Germline values: CDR1 SNHLY, CDR2 FYNNEI. CDR3 sequence: CASSEREEQPQHF. DNA for the CDR3: TGTGCCAGCAGTGAAAGAGAGGAGCAGCCCCAGCATTTT.

This clone was observed a handful of times. J is TRBJ2-1 and V is TRBV28; 7 bases agree with TRBD1. The CDR3 has 13 residues. From germline, CDR1 is MDHEN and CDR2 SYDVKM. The V segment lost 8 bases and the J segment 2 bases; nucleotides outside the gene matches: 3. The CDR3 reads CASGQVAYNEQFF. In nucleotides, the CDR3 is TGTGCCAGCGGACAGGTTGCCTACAATGAGCAGTTCTTC.

This chain uses TRBV3-1 (or the pseudogene TRBV3-2) with TRBJ2-3, with 11 positions matching TRBD2. Germline CDR1 LGHDT, CDR2 YNNKEL (reference sequence). The CDR3 loop spans 17 amino acids. V gave up 0 bases and J gave up 5 bases; unmatched junction bases: 7. The CDR3, as DNA: TGTGCCAGCAGCCAAGATCTAGCGGGAGGAAGTATAGATACGCAGTATTTT. Amino acid sequence: CASSQDLAGGSIDTQYF.

This clone was counted once. The chain combines TRBV28 with TRBJ2-5; maybe TRBD2 (6 bases). This CDR3 comprises 14 residues. Germline CDR1 reads MDHEN; CDR2 reads SYDVKM. V was clipped by 3 bases and J by 6 bases, with 14 bases between them. The CDR3, as DNA: TGTGCCAGCAGTTTGCGGGGTGGGGGAAAGACCCAGTACTTC. Its translation: CASSLRGGGKTQYF. The full variable domain, completed using reference TRBV28 and TRBJ2-5, is DVKVTQSSRYLVKRTGEKVFLECVQDMDHENMFWYRQDPGLGLRLIYFSYDVKMKEKGDIPEGYSVSREKKERFSLILESASTNQTSMYLCASSLRGGGKTQYFGPGTRLLVL.

The J gene is TRBJ2-5, the V gene TRBV10-3; the match to TRBD1 covers 7 bases. Germline V gives CDR1 ENHRY, CDR2 SYGVKD. The CDR3 spans 14 residues. With 4 bases clipped from V and 1 base from J, the junction kept 3 bases outside the gene matches. This CDR3 is CAISGRQGQETQYF. The CDR3, as DNA: TGTGCCATCAGTGGGAGACAGGGCCAAGAGACCCAGTACTTC.

The V and J genes are TRBV2 and TRBJ2-4; TRBD1 might be the D (6 bases). Looked up from germline, CDR1 is SNHLY and CDR2 is FYNNEI. Trimming left V 8 bases short and J 0 bases short, with 14 bases between. The CDR3 is 15 amino acids. CDR3 in amino acids: CASDRDTVAKNIQYF. CDR3 sequence (DNA): TGTGCCAGCGACCGGGACACCGTAGCCAAAAACATTCAGTACTTC. The full variable domain, in which reference TRBV2 and TRBJ2-4 provide the parts outside the CDR3, is EPEVTQTPSHQVTQMGQEVILRCVPISNHLYFYWYRQILGQKVEFLVSFYNNEISEKSEIFDDQFSVERPDGSNFTLKIRSTKLEDSAMYFCASDRDTVAKNIQYFGAGTRLSVL.

The genes are TRBV6-5 and TRBJ2-7, with a tentative D call TRBD2 (5 bases). The CDR3 totals 13 residues. V lost 4 bases to trimming and J lost 2 bases, with 9 bases between them. Germline CDR1 is MNHEY and CDR2 is SVGAGI. DNA for the CDR3: TGTGCCAGCAGTTCGGGGTACGCCTACGAGCAGTACTTC. Protein sequence: CASSSGYAYEQYF.

This rearrangement joins TRBV5-4 to TRBJ2-2, with TRBD2 as a possible D gene (6 bases). Germline CDR1 reads SGHNT; CDR2 reads YYREEE (reference sequence). This CDR3 region has 15 residues. V lost 0 bases and J lost 4, with 10 bases in between. The CDR3 coding sequence is TGTGCCAGCAGCTTGGACCTGCGGGGCACCGGGGAGCTGTTTTTT. Its translation is CASSLDLRGTGELFF.

The chain joins TRBV10-3 to TRBJ2-7; the D gene is possibly TRBD2 (6 bases). This CDR3 is 16 amino acids long. From germline, CDR1 is ENHRY and CDR2 SYGVKD. V shed 5 bases and J shed 2 bases, with 19 bases lying between them. CDR3 nucleotides: TGTGCCATCAGTACCTCAGGCGCCGGGGGTACCTACGAGCAGTACTTC. Translating gives CAISTSGAGGTYEQYF.

This chain joins TRBV30 and TRBJ1-1, with TRBD1 matching over 7 bases. The CDR3 totals 14 residues. V lost 4 bases, J lost 0 bases, and 5 bases stayed unmatched. Per the germline V gene, CDR1 is GTSNPN and CDR2 is SVGIG (reference sequence). Here the CDR3 reads CAWTSGTVNTEAFF. CDR3 sequence (DNA): TGTGCCTGGACGAGTGGGACAGTGAACACTGAAGCTTTCTTT.

This clone was found a few times. This chain uses TRBV7-2 with TRBJ2-5, with 10 nucleotides matching TRBD1. The CDR3 consists of 14 residues. V shed 6 bases, J shed 4 bases, and the junction held 5 bases outside the gene matches. Germline V gene sequence: CDR1 SGHTA, CDR2 FQGNSA. As DNA, the CDR3 is TGTGCCAGCAGTTTGGACAGGGGGAGAGAGACCCAGTACTTC. Its translation is CASSLDRGRETQYF. The variable domain in full, with the rest retrieved from reference TRBV7-2 and TRBJ2-5, is GAGVSQSPSNKVTEKGKDVELRCDPISGHTALYWYRQSLGQGLEFLIYFQGNSAPDKSGLPSDRFSAERTGGSVSTLTIQRTQQEDSAVYLCASSLDRGRETQYFGPGTRLLVL.

The gene calls are TRBV2 and TRBJ2-5; D uncertain. The germline gives CDR1 SNHLY, CDR2 FYNNEI. This CDR3 has 14 amino acids. Trimming removed 4 bases from V and 0 bases from J, with 9 bases in between. The CDR3 loop reads CASSVTWYQETQYF. The CDR3 DNA reads as TGTGCCAGCAGTGTAACATGGTACCAAGAGACCCAGTACTTC.

The rearrangement links TRBV5-1 to TRBJ2-5; a possible D gene is TRBD1 (5 bases). Trimming took 1 base from V and 4 from J, leaving 11 bases between them. Per germline, CDR1 SGHRS and CDR2 YFSETQ. CDR3 size: 14 residues. The CDR3 loop is CASSLQPGRETQYF. The CDR3 DNA follows: TGCGCCAGCAGCTTGCAGCCAGGGCGAGAGACCCAGTACTTC.

V is TRBV11-2 and J is TRBJ2-1; D remains ambiguous. This CDR3 spans 16 amino acids. Per germline, CDR1 SGHAT and CDR2 FQNNGV. V lost 1 base, J lost 4 bases, and 14 bases lay in between. CDR3 residues: CASSLVRVQKYNEQFF. CDR3 bases: TGTGCCAGCAGCTTAGTCCGGGTCCAAAAATACAATGAGCAGTTCTTC.

The CDR3 sequence: CASSPGGAWLYGYTF. The CDR3 DNA reads TGTGCCAGCTCTCCAGGGGGAGCATGGCTTTATGGCTACACCTTC. The rearrangement links TRBV25-1 to TRBJ1-2; 7 positions match TRBD1. Trimming took 8 bases from V and 5 from J; bases not matched to a gene: 14. CDR3 length: 15 residues. Germline CDR1 reads MGHDK; CDR2 reads SYGVNS.

The chain recombines TRBV2 with TRBJ1-6; 7 bases match TRBD1. CDR3 length: 14 residues. Germline V gene lookup returns CDR1 SNHLY and CDR2 FYNNEI. The V and J ends lost 8 bases and 5 bases, in that order; junction bases with no gene match: 6. CDR3 sequence reads: CASLRDRDNSPLHF. CDR3 sequence (DNA): TGTGCCAGCCTCCGGGACAGAGATAATTCACCCCTCCACTTT.